The rows below give T cell receptor beta chains drawn from one sample of a study of early T cells in non-severe SARS-CoV-2 infection. TCRdb fed the 5' RACE reads into MiXCR, producing one record per CDR3 protein. The sample holds roughly 99,000 distinct CDR3 sequences, roughly 10% seen once. Sequencing used whole blood. These receptors were taken from an adult who was a healthcare worker with PCR-confirmed SARS-CoV-2 infection or an uninfected control (not recorded which). The CDR3 runs from the conserved cysteine through the conserved F or W. The D gene is left open where the match is weak. Some rows mark clone size as missing; the rest say once, few, many or name a class of expanded clone.

j_call: TRBJ2-5
clone_size: .
d_call: .
v_call: TRBV7-2
cdr3_nt: TGTGCCAGCAGCGACAATGGGGAGACCCAGTACTTC
cdr3_aa: CASSDNGETQYF

j_call: TRBJ1-1
clone_size: many
d_call: TRBD1
v_call: TRBV5-6
cdr3_nt: TGTGCCAGCAGCTTACCGGGACAGGGAATTGAAGCTTTCTTT
cdr3_aa: CASSLPGQGIEAFF

j_call: TRBJ2-2
clone_size: .
d_call: .
v_call: TRBV6-1
cdr3_nt: TGTGCCAGCAGTGAAGGCACCGCGAACACCGGGGAGCTGTTTTTT
cdr3_aa: CASSEGTANTGELFF

j_call: TRBJ1-1
clone_size: few
d_call: TRBD1
v_call: TRBV12-3/TRBV12-4
cdr3_nt: TGTGCCAGCAGTTTGGGACAGGGGAGAGCTTTCTTT
cdr3_aa: CASSLGQGRAFF

j_call: TRBJ2-7
clone_size: many
d_call: .
v_call: TRBV28
cdr3_nt: TGTGCCAGCACCTGGGACTTCTCCTCCTACGAGCAGTACTTC
cdr3_aa: CASTWDFSSYEQYF

j_call: TRBJ1-2
clone_size: .
d_call: .
v_call: TRBV20-1
cdr3_nt: TGCAGTGCTAGAGATCAAACTGGTGGCTACACCTTC
cdr3_aa: CSARDQTGGYTF

j_call: TRBJ2-3
clone_size: .
d_call: .
v_call: TRBV3-1
cdr3_nt: TGTGCCAGCACCCACGGGACTTCTGACACAGATACGCAGTATTTT
cdr3_aa: CASTHGTSDTDTQYF

j_call: TRBJ2-1
clone_size: many
d_call: TRBD2
v_call: TRBV20-1
cdr3_nt: TGCAGTGCTAGAGGAAGGACTAGCGGGTCCATGAATGAGCAGTTCTTC
cdr3_aa: CSARGRTSGSMNEQFF

j_call: TRBJ2-3
clone_size: .
d_call: .
v_call: TRBV6-2/TRBV6-3
cdr3_nt: TGTGCCAGCGGATTATTTCGGAATACGCAGTATTTT
cdr3_aa: CASGLFRNTQYF

j_call: TRBJ1-3
clone_size: many
d_call: .
v_call: TRBV5-1
cdr3_nt: TGCGCCAGCACGAGGGGAGCTGGAAACACCATATATTTT
cdr3_aa: CASTRGAGNTIYF

j_call: TRBJ1-2
clone_size: many
d_call: .
v_call: TRBV7-9
cdr3_nt: TGTGCCAGCAGCTTATTGTCTGGCGGCTACACCTTC
cdr3_aa: CASSLLSGGYTF

j_call: TRBJ2-1
clone_size: few
d_call: TRBD2
v_call: TRBV11-2
cdr3_nt: TGTGCCAGCAGTATTCTGAGCGGGAGCCAAAGGAATGAGCAGTTCTTC
cdr3_aa: CASSILSGSQRNEQFF

j_call: TRBJ2-3
clone_size: many
d_call: .
v_call: TRBV10-3
cdr3_nt: TGTGCCATGGGTTCGGGCCTCACAGATACGCAGTATTTT
cdr3_aa: CAMGSGLTDTQYF

j_call: TRBJ2-1
clone_size: .
d_call: .
v_call: TRBV5-4
cdr3_nt: TGTGCCAGCAGCTTTCTTGGTATTCGGGAAGAGCAGTTCTTC
cdr3_aa: CASSFLGIREEQFF

j_call: TRBJ2-3
clone_size: few
d_call: .
v_call: TRBV7-8
cdr3_nt: TGTGCCAGCAGCCCCAACTCCTGCACAGATACGCAGTATTTT
cdr3_aa: CASSPNSCTDTQYF

j_call: TRBJ1-5
clone_size: .
d_call: .
v_call: TRBV7-2
cdr3_nt: TGTGCCAGCAGCCCGGCCGGTCAGCCCCAGCATTTT
cdr3_aa: CASSPAGQPQHF

j_call: TRBJ2-1
clone_size: many
d_call: TRBD2
v_call: TRBV7-9
cdr3_nt: TGTGCCAGAGCGGGAGGGCCTATCTCCTACAATGAGCAGTTCTTC
cdr3_aa: CARAGGPISYNEQFF

j_call: TRBJ2-7
clone_size: .
d_call: .
v_call: TRBV28
cdr3_nt: TGTGCCAGCAGTTTATGGTGGTCTCAGCAAGTCTACGAGCAGTACTTC
cdr3_aa: CASSLWWSQQVYEQYF

j_call: TRBJ1-5
clone_size: few
d_call: .
v_call: TRBV20-1
cdr3_nt: TGCAGTGCTAGAGACGCCCAGGTATTCGGCCAGCCCCAGCATTTT
cdr3_aa: CSARDAQVFGQPQHF

j_call: TRBJ2-7
clone_size: .
d_call: .
v_call: TRBV28
cdr3_nt: TGTGCCAGCAGTTTATACAGGAACTCCTACGAGCAGTACTTC
cdr3_aa: CASSLYRNSYEQYF

j_call: TRBJ2-5
clone_size: few
d_call: TRBD2
v_call: TRBV6-2/TRBV6-3
cdr3_nt: TGTGCCAGCAATCAGCGGGAGCAAGAGACCCAGTACTTC
cdr3_aa: CASNQREQETQYF

j_call: TRBJ2-3
clone_size: many
d_call: TRBD2
v_call: TRBV6-2/TRBV6-3
cdr3_nt: TGTGCCAGCAGTCCCGGACTAGCGGGAGTGGCTACGCAGTATTTT
cdr3_aa: CASSPGLAGVATQYF